This TCR beta chain comes out of a study of blood T cell repertoires in COVID-19. Study at large: The United States, Italy and Spain supplied acute and convalescent COVID-19 samples. Sample material is recorded as cDNA or gDNA derived from T cells, B-cell-depleted T cells, or PBMCs.

Sequenced by immunoSEQ multiplex PCR; TCRdb stores in-frame clones only, minus some. The sample gives 150,000 or so clones, roughly 83% of which show up once; about 5% is in the top ten. To note about this clone: The junction departs from the called germline gene at one end, perhaps through a read error. This same CDR3 is encoded by further DNA sequences in the sample.

Followed over time, Seattle patients had been enrolled while infection was active. Germline V lookup: CDR1 MNHEY, CDR2 SVGAGI. This CDR3 has 16 residues. The specimen sequenced was peripheral blood. The chain joins TRBV6-5 to TRBJ2-2, with 11 bases lining up with TRBD2. The receptor comes from a woman in her 70s with COVID-19, enrolled during active disease. The CDR3 here is CASSYSTSGGTGELFF. Here the CDR3 DNA reads TGTGCCAGCAGTTACTCCACTAGCGGGGGTACCGGGGAGCTATTTTTT.